This T cell receptor beta chain was profiled in a study of blood T cell repertoires in COVID-19. About the research overall: The United States, Italy and Spain were the sources of the acute and convalescent COVID-19 samples. PBMCs, B-cell-depleted T cells, or T cells provided the cDNA or gDNA that made up the material.

The CDR3 loop spans 13 amino acids. Germline lookup yields CDR1 SGHTA and CDR2 FQGNSA. V lost 7 bases, J lost 3 bases, and 13 bases lay in between. Original data processing: Reference gene primers were amplified, and this amplification served to estimate nucleated cell counts. The data were produced by immunoSEQ multiplex PCR, yet TCRdb's version contains in-frame clones alone and is incomplete. The V and J calls and clone size were taken over from that table, and D and trimming were inferred from the DNA. The sample records approximately 140,000 clones, 84% being singletons. The rearrangement uses TRBV7-2 and TRBJ2-7; possibly TRBD1 for D (6 bases). Specimen: peripheral blood. The source of this sequence is a man in his 70s with acute or convalescent COVID-19. The CDR3 region has the DNA TGTGCCAGCACCCGGGACAATAACTACGAGCAGTACTTC. As protein: CASTRDNNYEQYF.